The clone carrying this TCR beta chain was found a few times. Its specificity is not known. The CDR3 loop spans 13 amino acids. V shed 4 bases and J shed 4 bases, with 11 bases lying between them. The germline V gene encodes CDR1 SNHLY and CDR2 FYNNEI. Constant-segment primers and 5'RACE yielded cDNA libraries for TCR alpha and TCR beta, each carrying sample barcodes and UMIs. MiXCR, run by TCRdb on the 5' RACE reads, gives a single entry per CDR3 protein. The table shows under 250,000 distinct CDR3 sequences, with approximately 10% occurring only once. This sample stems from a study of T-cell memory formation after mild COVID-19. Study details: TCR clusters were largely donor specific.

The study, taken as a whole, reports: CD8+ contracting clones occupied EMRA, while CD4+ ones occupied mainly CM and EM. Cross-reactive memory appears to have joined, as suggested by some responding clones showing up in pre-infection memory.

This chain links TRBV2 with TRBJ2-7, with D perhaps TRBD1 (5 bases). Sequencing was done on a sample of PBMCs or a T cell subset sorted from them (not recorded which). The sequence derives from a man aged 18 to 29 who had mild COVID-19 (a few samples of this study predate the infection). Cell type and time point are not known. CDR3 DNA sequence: TGTGCCAGCAGTGCACTGGGGCGGTACGAGCAGTACTTC. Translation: CASSALGRYEQYF.